The 11 T cell receptor beta chains given below trace back to one sample, sequenced in a study of blood T cell repertoires in COVID-19 (dated by TCRdb to about 2020). Library generation was performed with the immunoSEQ multiplex PCR assay. This immuneACCESS table, as held by TCRdb, lists in-frame sequences with V and J called but not all clones. Of the missing ones, under half trace to an unresolved V gene in checked studies; the others have no known cause. The sample table holds about 50,000 clones, of which around 87% were seen once. The ten largest clonotypes hold 5% of the sample. The sample was peripheral blood. The receptors originated from a man aged 35-49 years with active COVID-19.

The V gene is TRBV28, the J gene TRBJ1-6; 9 bases are shared with TRBD1. V shed 4 bases and J 4 bases; nucleotides not matched to a gene: 5. The CDR3 totals 16 residues. Germline loops: CDR1 MDHEN, CDR2 SYDVKM. CDR3 sequence reads: CASSSSGTGYNSPLHF. Here the CDR3 DNA reads TGTGCCAGCAGTTCCTCCGGGACAGGGTATAATTCACCCCTCCACTTT.

This clone was counted once. V is TRBV10-3 and J is TRBJ1-2; no firm D call. CDR1 ENHRY and CDR2 SYGVKD come from the germline V gene. With 5 bases removed from V and 8 bases from J, the gap between germline ends came to 15 bases. This CDR3 is 13 amino acids long. CDR3 sequence: CAISSQAGIGYTF. The CDR3 DNA reads as TGTGCCATCAGTAGTCAGGCGGGGATCGGCTACACCTTC.

A single count supports this clone. The chain has TRBV4-1 and TRBJ2-1; 10 bases agree with TRBD2. Looked up from germline, CDR1 is MGHRA and CDR2 is YSYEKL. The trim removed 1 base at V and 2 bases at J, leaving 14 bases unmatched. The CDR3 spans 20 residues. The CDR3 sequence: CASSQVGEAGGFFTYNEQFF. CDR3 nucleotide sequence: TGCGCCAGCAGCCAAGTTGGGGAAGCGGGAGGGTTTTTTACCTACAATGAGCAGTTCTTC.

J is TRBJ2-3 and V is TRBV28, with TRBD1 identical over 8 bases. Germline assignment: CDR1 MDHEN and CDR2 SYDVKM. V gave up 5 bases and J gave up 2 bases; unmatched junction bases: 9. The CDR3 contains 16 residues. Written as DNA, the CDR3 is TGTGCCAGCAGTGCCAGGGGGCTAGGGGCCACAGATACGCAGTATTTT. It codes for CASSARGLGATDTQYF. The entire variable domain, with the rest obtained from reference TRBV28 and TRBJ2-3, is as follows: DVKVTQSSRYLVKRTGEKVFLECVQDMDHENMFWYRQDPGLGLRLIYFSYDVKMKEKGDIPEGYSVSREKKERFSLILESASTNQTSMYLCASSARGLGATDTQYFGPGTRLTVL.

The J gene is TRBJ1-2, the V gene TRBV10-2, with a tentative D call TRBD1 (5 bases). V was shortened by 6 bases and J by 3 bases, with 11 bases between the two germline ends. Germline values: CDR1 WSHSY, CDR2 SAAADI. CDR3 length: 13 amino acids. The CDR3 DNA sequence: TGCGCCAGCAGAACGACAGCCCACTATGGCTACACCTTC. Its protein is CASRTTAHYGYTF.

The chain has TRBV11-2 and TRBJ1-2; D not certain. CDR3 length: 15 amino acids. The germline V and J ends were trimmed by 1 base and 2 bases, with 11 bases remaining between them. Germline V gene data show CDR1 as SGHAT and CDR2 as FQNNGV. In nucleotides, the CDR3 is TGTGCCAGCAGCTTAGGTTTGTCTCAGAACTATGGCTACACCTTC. It encodes CASSLGLSQNYGYTF.

J is TRBJ1-2 and V is TRBV27; no reliable D call. Germline CDR1 is MNHEY and CDR2 is SMNVEV (reference sequence). This CDR3 is built from 15 residues. V was clipped by 8 bases and J by 5 bases, with 21 bases between them. The CDR3 here is CASSGIPLRGYGYTF. The CDR3 DNA follows: TGTGCCAGCTCGGGTATCCCTCTCCGAGGGTATGGCTACACCTTC.

J is TRBJ2-7 and V is TRBV18; 14 bases are shared with TRBD2. This CDR3 has 15 residues. CDR1 and CDR2 from the germline V gene are KGHSH and LQKENI. With V trimmed by 2 bases and J by 3 bases, 0 bases remained unmatched. The CDR3 here is CASSPGTSGGYEQYF. The CDR3 bases are TGTGCCAGCTCACCAGGGACTAGCGGGGGCTACGAGCAGTACTTC.

This chain joins TRBV10-3 and TRBJ2-7; weak D call: TRBD2 (6 bases). Germline CDR1 reads ENHRY; CDR2 reads SYGVKD. The CDR3 spans 17 residues. The germline V and J ends were trimmed by 4 bases and 4 bases, with 23 bases remaining between them. The CDR3 spells CAISGGDGKLGFYEQYF. The CDR3 DNA reads as TGTGCCATCAGTGGGGGGGACGGTAAATTGGGATTTTACGAGCAGTACTTC.

This clone has a handful of counts. The chain has TRBV6-2 or TRBV6-3 and TRBJ2-2; the match to TRBD2 covers 7 bases. V shed 4 bases and J 4 bases; nucleotides not matched to a gene: 3. The CDR3 length is 14 residues. The V gene's germline CDR1 is MNHEY and CDR2 SVGEGT. The CDR3 region has the DNA TGTGCCAGCAGTTGGACTAGTTCCACCGGGGAGCTGTTTTTT. Amino acids: CASSWTSSTGELFF.

This clone appeared a single time. V and J are TRBV4-1 and TRBJ1-2; D is uncertain. Germline V lookup: CDR1 MGHRA, CDR2 YSYEKL. This CDR3 has 15 amino acids. Trimming shortened V by 3 bases and J by 6 bases, and 17 bases separated the two germline ends. The CDR3 DNA is TGCGCCAGCAGCCATCACGACCCACTAGGGAATGGCTACACCTTC. This codes for CASSHHDPLGNGYTF.